The 3 T cell receptor beta chains below all came from one sample that was sequenced in a study of OX40 agonist ivuxolimab in advanced cancers. Assay: immunoSEQ multiplex PCR; the TCRdb copy retains only in-frame clones and omits some. The sample lists about 54,000 clones; almost 85% were seen once. Source: CD4+ or CD8+ T cells sorted from blood, taken in a trial of the OX40 agonist ivuxolimab. All receptors derive from an adult with an advanced solid tumor such as melanoma, head and neck, liver or kidney cancer.

The gene calls are TRBV7-9 and TRBJ2-3, with no clear D. The CDR3 covers 14 residues. In germline, CDR1 is SEHNR, CDR2 FQNEAQ (reference sequence). The germline V and J ends were trimmed by 5 bases and 1 base, with 10 bases remaining between them. This CDR3 is CASSVTVGTDTQYF. As DNA, the CDR3 is TGTGCCAGCAGCGTTACCGTTGGCACAGATACGCAGTATTTT.

V is TRBV28 and J is TRBJ1-6; unclear D gene. The V gene lost 6 bases and the J gene lost 0 bases, with 12 bases spanning the gap. Germline V gene sequence: CDR1 MDHEN, CDR2 SYDVKM. The CDR3 runs 16 residues. The CDR3 protein is CASSPGMSSYNSPLHF. DNA for the CDR3: TGTGCCAGCAGCCCCGGTATGAGCTCCTATAATTCACCCCTCCACTTT.

This clone appeared a single time. The chain is built from TRBV10-3 and TRBJ2-7, with 8 bases aligning to TRBD1. The CDR3 extends over 18 amino acids. From germline, CDR1 is ENHRY and CDR2 SYGVKD. V trimming: 6 bases; J trimming: 1 base; junction bases outside the gene matches: 17. CDR3 loop: CAIRSGQVSESRSYEQYF. The CDR3 nucleotides read TGTGCCATCAGGTCGGGACAGGTAAGTGAAAGCCGGTCCTACGAGCAGTACTTC.